Below are 21 T cell receptor beta chains sequenced from a single sample in a study of blood T cell repertoires in COVID-19. Sequencing used immunoSEQ multiplex PCR; TCRdb keeps in-frame clones, though not all of them. The sample has some 200,000 clones; 75% to 90% are singletons. The sample consisted of peripheral blood. Receptors originate from a woman aged 55-69 years with acute or convalescent COVID-19.

This sequence joins TRBV23-1 and TRBJ1-4; tentative D call: TRBD1 (5 bases). TRBV23-1 is labeled an ORF, and its function is uncertain. Trimming took off 0 bases at V and 8 bases at J, with 13 bases between the two ends. The CDR3 contains 15 residues. The CDR3 sequence is CASSQSGGLIEKLFF. DNA of the CDR3: TGCGCCAGCAGTCAATCGGGGGGACTGATCGAAAAACTGTTTTTT.

CDR3 nucleotides: TGCAGCGTTCGCCCCGCGGGGATTATGACTGAAGCTTTCTTT. It translates to CSVRPAGIMTEAFF. The rearrangement links TRBV29-1 to TRBJ1-1; D gene unclear. The V gene's germline CDR1 is SQVTM and CDR2 ANQGSEA. The CDR3 spans 14 residues. The V and J ends lost 5 bases and 5 bases respectively, with 18 bases between them.

This clone appeared a few times. The J gene is TRBJ2-7, the V gene TRBV7-9; no reliable D call. This CDR3 has 12 amino acids. V was pared by 5 bases and J by 0 bases, with 5 bases between. Germline CDR1 and CDR2: SEHNR and FQNEAQ (reference sequence). The CDR3 here is CASSVFSYEQYF. CDR3 nucleotide sequence: TGTGCCAGCAGCGTATTCTCCTACGAGCAGTACTTC. The full variable domain, in which reference TRBV7-9 and TRBJ2-7 provide the parts outside the CDR3, is DTGVSQNPRHKITKRGQNVTFRCDPISEHNRLYWYRQTLGQGPEFLTYFQNEAQLEKSRLLSDRFSAERPKGSFSTLEIQRTEQGDSAMYLCASSVFSYEQYFGPGTRLTVT.

This clone was picked up a small number of times. The chain employs TRBV25-1 and TRBJ1-6, with 7 bases lining up with TRBD1. This CDR3 spans 14 amino acids. CDR1 is MGHDK, CDR2 SYGVNS, per germline. The trim removed 8 bases at V and 10 bases at J, leaving 11 bases unmatched. This CDR3 is CASATQGSKSPLHF. The DNA of the CDR3 is TGTGCCAGCGCTACACAGGGGTCTAAGTCACCCCTCCACTTT. The full variable domain, with the rest looked up from reference TRBV25-1 and TRBJ1-6, is EADIYQTPRYLVIGTGKKITLECSQTMGHDKMYWYQQDPGMELHLIHYSYGVNSTEKGDLSSESTVSRIRTEHFPLTLESARPSHTSQYLCASATQGSKSPLHFGNGTRLTVT.

V is TRBV28 and J is TRBJ1-1; 7 nucleotides line up with TRBD1. Trimming cost V 5 bases and J 11 bases; bases outside gene matches: 8. The V gene's germline CDR1 is MDHEN and CDR2 SYDVKM. The CDR3 is made up of 12 amino acids. CDR3: CASSLPTGRAFF. In DNA form, the CDR3 reads TGTGCCAGCAGTCTCCCGACAGGGAGGGCTTTCTTT.

The chain has TRBV3-1 (or the pseudogene TRBV3-2) and TRBJ2-5; 9 bases line up with TRBD2. The J segment lost 5 bases and the V segment lost 4 bases, leaving 8 bases of the junction unmatched. This CDR3 spans 15 amino acids. Germline V gene lookup returns CDR1 LGHDT and CDR2 YNNKEL (reference sequence). As DNA, the CDR3 is TGTGCCAGCAGCCTCCCGGGACTAGCCACGGAGACCCAGTACTTC. Amino acids: CASSLPGLATETQYF.

This clone was seen only once. V usage is TRBV6-5 and J usage is TRBJ1-6; no clear D gene. This CDR3 contains 13 residues. With 6 bases removed from V and 7 bases from J, the gap between germline ends came to 10 bases. Germline V lookup: CDR1 MNHEY, CDR2 SVGAGI. CDR3 amino acids: CASSSGGNSPLHF. The DNA for the CDR3 is TGTGCCAGCAGCTCGGGAGGAAATTCACCCCTCCACTTT.

This clone has just one count. The V gene is TRBV12-3 or TRBV12-4, the J gene TRBJ1-1, with D possibly TRBD1 on 6 matching bases. V dropped 3 bases and J dropped 7 bases, with 9 bases sitting between them. The CDR3 spans 12 residues. The CDR3 nucleotides are TGTGCCAGCAGTTTGTACAGGGTTGAAGCTTTCTTT. This gives the protein CASSLYRVEAFF.

This sequence joins TRBV12-3 or TRBV12-4 and TRBJ1-5; TRBD1 is a possible D gene (5 bases). The CDR3 contains 13 residues. V lost 7 bases and J 3 bases, leaving 10 bases between the germline ends. Written as DNA, the CDR3 is TGTGCCAGCACGGGGGGAGTCAATCAGCCCCAGCATTTT. Its translation: CASTGGVNQPQHF.

This chain joins TRBV2 and TRBJ1-1; TRBD1 is a possible D gene (6 bases). Germline V gene data show CDR1 as SNHLY and CDR2 as FYNNEI. The CDR3 totals 14 residues. V gave up 7 bases and J gave up 1 base, with 13 bases separating them. The CDR3 loop reads CASMQDSGNTEAFF. The CDR3 coding sequence is TGTGCCAGCATGCAGGACAGCGGGAACACTGAAGCTTTCTTT. Drawing the rest from reference TRBV2 and TRBJ1-1, the complete variable domain is EPEVTQTPSHQVTQMGQEVILRCVPISNHLYFYWYRQILGQKVEFLVSFYNNEISEKSEIFDDQFSVERPDGSNFTLKIRSTKLEDSAMYFCASMQDSGNTEAFFGQGTRLTVV.

The chain is built from TRBV6-5 and TRBJ2-7, with D uncertain. The CDR3 is 15 amino acids. V lost 2 bases to trimming and J lost 7 bases, with 18 bases between them. Germline CDR1 and CDR2: MNHEY and SVGAGI. The CDR3 reads CASSYLPGGLGEQYV. CDR3 nucleotide sequence: TGTGCCAGCAGTTACCTCCCCGGTGGGCTTGGTGAGCAGTACGTC.

This clone was found a few times. The chain has TRBV5-1 and TRBJ2-1; 12 bases line up with TRBD2. Germline assignment: CDR1 SGHRS and CDR2 YFSETQ. V trimming: 5 bases; J trimming: 8 bases; junction bases outside the gene matches: 8. This CDR3 has 15 residues. CDR3 nucleotides: TGCGCCAGCAGTCCACAGACTAGCGGGAGCGATGAGCAGTTCTTC. It encodes CASSPQTSGSDEQFF. Supplemented by reference TRBV5-1 and TRBJ2-1, the full variable domain reads KAGVTQTPRYLIKTRGQQVTLSCSPISGHRSVSWYQQTPGQGLQFLFEYFSETQRNKGNFPGRFSGRQFSNSRSEMNVSTLELGDSALYLCASSPQTSGSDEQFFGPGTRLTVL.

This sequence joins TRBV5-5 and TRBJ2-5, with TRBD2 matching over 10 bases. Losses at the gene ends were 4 bases for V and 4 bases for J; bases not matched to a gene: 13. Germline lookup yields CDR1 SGHKS and CDR2 YYEKEE (reference sequence). This CDR3 has 17 residues. The chain's CDR3 is CASSPGVLAGAGETQYF. As DNA, the CDR3 is TGTGCCAGCAGCCCTGGGGTGCTAGCGGGAGCAGGAGAGACCCAGTACTTC.

The rearrangement uses TRBV28 and TRBJ2-1, with TRBD2 identical over 11 bases. This CDR3 spans 15 amino acids. V trimming: 6 bases; J trimming: 5 bases; junction bases outside the gene matches: 6. CDR1 and CDR2 (germline): MDHEN, SYDVKM. The CDR3 DNA sequence: TGTGCCAGCAGGCTTCCACTAGCGGGGGACAATGAGCAGTTCTTC. Translation: CASRLPLAGDNEQFF.

This chain connects TRBV9 to TRBJ1-3; D uncertain. Deletions cut 4 bases from V and 2 bases from J, with 7 bases between. Germline lookup yields CDR1 SGDLS and CDR2 YYNGEE. The CDR3 is 13 residues long. CDR3 loop: CASSPGTGNTIYF. CDR3 sequence (DNA): TGTGCCAGCAGCCCCGGGACTGGAAACACCATATATTTT.

The V gene is TRBV12-3 or TRBV12-4, the J gene TRBJ2-5; 7 bases are a match to TRBD2. V was clipped by 8 bases and J by 2 bases; unmatched bases: 5. This CDR3 has 13 residues. DNA of the CDR3: TGTGCCAGCGGGGCTAGCGGACAAGAGACCCAGTACTTC. Its protein is CASGASGQETQYF.

The rearrangement links TRBV9 to TRBJ2-6, with 10 bases aligning to TRBD1. V shed 4 bases and J 1 base; nucleotides not matched to a gene: 11. This CDR3 is built from 19 residues. CDR1 is SGDLS and CDR2 is YYNGEE in the germline V gene. The CDR3 region has the DNA TGTGCCAGCAGCCAAACGAGACAGGGGGCATCTTCTGGGGCCAACGTCCTGACTTTC. The encoded protein is CASSQTRQGASSGANVLTF.

The V gene is TRBV7-8, the J gene TRBJ1-1, with D perhaps matching TRBD1 (5 bases). V shed 3 bases and J shed 6 bases, with 14 bases lying between them. CDR1 and CDR2 (germline): SGHVS, FQNEAQ. This CDR3 is 14 amino acids long. The CDR3 protein is CASSFTGGEAEAFF. The CDR3 DNA is TGTGCCAGCAGCTTTACCGGGGGTGAGGCTGAAGCTTTCTTT.

This chain uses TRBV11-3 with TRBJ2-1; TRBD2 agrees at 9 bases. CDR3 length: 16 amino acids. The germline V gene encodes CDR1 SGHNT and CDR2 YENEEA. The V gene end was trimmed by 2 bases and the J gene end by 0 bases; junction bases not matched to a gene: 2. This chain's CDR3 is CASSLTSGSSYNEQFF. The CDR3 nucleotides read TGTGCCAGCAGCTTAACTAGCGGGTCCTCCTACAATGAGCAGTTCTTC.

This sequence joins TRBV19 and TRBJ2-1; TRBD2 matches at 12 bases. The length of the CDR3 is 17 residues. Germline CDR1 and CDR2: LNHDA and SQIVND (reference sequence). Trimming cost V 4 bases and J 8 bases; bases outside gene matches: 12. The CDR3: CASSNSLAGGPGYEQFF. As DNA, the CDR3 is TGTGCCAGTAGTAACTCCCTAGCGGGAGGGCCGGGGTATGAGCAGTTCTTC.

The gene calls are TRBV5-5 and TRBJ1-2; D is perhaps TRBD1 (6 bases). Germline V gene lookup returns CDR1 SGHKS and CDR2 YYEKEE (reference sequence). Trimming removed 4 bases from V and 7 bases from J, with 23 bases in between. This CDR3 spans 16 amino acids. The CDR3 nucleotides are TGTGCCAGCAGCCCTGCCGGGACACTCAGCTTAGTTGGCTACACCTTC. It is translated as CASSPAGTLSLVGYTF.